This T cell receptor beta chain was retrieved from a study of cytomegalovirus exposure and HLA in healthy donors. Background on the study: An earlier analysis found 117 million unique TCR beta sequences from around 180 million T cells. Findings and limits, study-wide: A later analysis linked about 17,000 TCR beta sequences to HLA alleles at 0.05 false discovery rate. Segments of the TCR beta V type were, in most cases, productive about 90% or about 30% of the time in an earlier analysis. A later analysis showed HLA-associated TCR beta chains outstripping equally common others in clonal expansion.

PCR was performed using 60 Vbeta and 13 Jbeta primers. Sequencing used immunoSEQ multiplex PCR; TCRdb keeps in-frame clones, though not all of them. The sample has over 250,000 clones; around two thirds are singletons. In regard to this clone: Its antigen is unidentified.

The source material was PBMCs. The TCR originated in a female donor in good health and CMV-seronegative.

The CDR3 nucleotides read TGTGCCAGGGACCTAGCGGGAGTTTACGAGCAGTACTTC. As protein: CARDLAGVYEQYF. The gene calls are TRBV27 and TRBJ2-7, with 10 bases identical to TRBD2. This CDR3 contains 13 residues. With V trimmed by 9 bases and J by 4 bases, 6 bases remained unmatched. CDR1 is MNHEY and CDR2 is SMNVEV in the germline V gene (reference sequence).